One and the same sample provided the 32 T cell receptor beta chains below, sequenced in a study of blood T cell repertoires in COVID-19 (dated by TCRdb to the early 2020s). Library generation was performed with the immunoSEQ multiplex PCR assay. TCRdb provides this immuneACCESS table in a form limited to in-frame rearrangements. Some clones are lacking; in checked studies, under half of them reflect an unresolved V gene, and why the rest are absent is not known. Counted in this sample were about 100,000 clones; about 90% of them appeared once. Of the sample, approximately 7% is held by the ten largest clones. Sample: peripheral blood. All receptors come from a man aged 25-40 years in a cohort sampled during active COVID-19.

The gene calls are TRBV2 and TRBJ1-3; no reliable D call. Per the germline V gene, CDR1 is SNHLY and CDR2 is FYNNEI. The CDR3 runs to 16 residues. Trimming removed 4 bases at V and 2 bases at J, with 15 bases between. Here the CDR3 DNA reads TGTGCCAGCAGTGGGGAGAACATCGGGACTGGAAACACCATATATTTT. Protein sequence: CASSGENIGTGNTIYF.

The chain joins TRBV11-2 to TRBJ1-1; TRBD1 is a possible D gene (6 bases). Trimming took 2 bases from V and 1 from J, leaving 8 bases between them. CDR3 length: 14 amino acids. Per germline, CDR1 SGHAT and CDR2 FQNNGV. CDR3 sequence: CASSLRGQNTEAFF. The DNA of the CDR3 is TGTGCCAGCAGCTTAAGGGGACAGAACACTGAAGCTTTCTTT.

The rearrangement uses TRBV7-2 and TRBJ2-3; 11 bases fit TRBD2. CDR1 is SGHTA, CDR2 FQGNSA, per germline. V lost 1 base and J lost 10; bases outside the gene matches: 7. The CDR3 is made up of 15 amino acids. As DNA, the CDR3 is TGTGCCAGCAGCTTAGAGAGTGTAGCGGGGGGGGCGCAGTATTTT. Translation gives CASSLESVAGGAQYF. The full variable domain, in which reference TRBV7-2 and TRBJ2-3 provide the parts outside the CDR3, is GAGVSQSPSNKVTEKGKDVELRCDPISGHTALYWYRQSLGQGLEFLIYFQGNSAPDKSGLPSDRFSAERTGGSVSTLTIQRTQQEDSAVYLCASSLESVAGGAQYFGPGTRLTVL.

Comments on this clone: The same CDR3 is also encoded by other DNA sequences in this sample. The V call is TRBV30, the J call TRBJ2-7; D is undetermined. The V gene lost 2 bases and the J gene lost 4 bases, with 6 bases spanning the gap. CDR3 length: 11 amino acids. CDR1 and CDR2 (germline): GTSNPN, SVGIG (reference sequence). The CDR3 bases are TGTGCCTGGAGTTCTAGTTACGAGCAGTACTTC. This translates into CAWSSSYEQYF.

This chain connects TRBV10-3 to TRBJ1-1; D might be TRBD1 (6 bases). V shed 6 bases and J shed 1 base, with 15 bases lying between them. The CDR3 sequence is 15 residues long. In germline, CDR1 is ENHRY, CDR2 SYGVKD. CDR3 amino acids: CAIRGGLGENTEAFF. CDR3 sequence (DNA): TGTGCCATCAGAGGGGGTCTAGGGGAGAACACTGAAGCTTTCTTT.

The J gene is TRBJ1-6, the V gene TRBV4-3; 7 bases agree with TRBD1. CDR3 size: 19 residues. From germline, CDR1 is LGHNA and CDR2 YSLEER. Unmatched junction bases numbered 17, after V lost 0 bases and J lost 9 bases. The DNA of the CDR3 is TGCGCCAGCAGCCAAGATCTGGGTCCGGGACAGTTTTGGGGTTCACCCCTCCACTTT. Its translation is CASSQDLGPGQFWGSPLHF.

The rearrangement joins TRBV27 to TRBJ1-1; possible D gene TRBD1, 6 bases. V was trimmed by 4 bases and J by 1 base, leaving 10 bases between them. From germline, CDR1 is MNHEY and CDR2 SMNVEV (reference sequence). This CDR3 has 14 residues. CDR3 loop: CASSYQGPNTEAFF. CDR3 nucleotides: TGTGCCAGCAGTTACCAGGGGCCGAACACTGAAGCTTTCTTT.

V is TRBV6-1 and J is TRBJ1-2; no clear D. V was clipped by 1 base and J by 4 bases, with 13 bases between them. The CDR3 covers 15 residues. CDR1 and CDR2 (germline): MNHNS, SASEGT. The CDR3 here is CASSEGVSRVYGYTF. In DNA form, the CDR3 reads TGTGCCAGCAGTGAAGGGGTCTCGAGGGTCTATGGCTACACCTTC.

The chain combines TRBV30 with TRBJ2-1; 9 bases line up with TRBD2. There are 16 residues in the CDR3. Trimming removed 2 bases from V and 9 bases from J; junction bases left unmatched: 14. Looked up from germline, CDR1 is GTSNPN and CDR2 is SVGIG (reference sequence). The CDR3 DNA reads TGTGCCTGGAGTCGGGTCCTGGGACTAGCTGATGGTGAGCAGTTCTTC. This sequence encodes CAWSRVLGLADGEQFF.

The chain uses TRBV7-9 and TRBJ1-1, with TRBD1 as a possible D gene (6 bases). The CDR3 extends over 14 amino acids. Germline values: CDR1 SEHNR, CDR2 FQNEAQ (reference sequence). Trimming took 5 bases from V and 3 from J, leaving 13 bases between them. The CDR3 here is CASSLNRVYTEAFF. The CDR3 DNA sequence: TGTGCCAGCAGCCTCAACAGGGTTTACACTGAAGCTTTCTTT.

J is TRBJ2-1 and V is TRBV10-1; 7 nucleotides match TRBD1. With V trimmed by 0 bases and J by 12 bases, 5 bases remained unmatched. CDR1 WNHNN and CDR2 SYGVQD come from the germline V gene (reference sequence). The CDR3 spans 13 residues. Here the CDR3 reads CASSESIEGAQFF. CDR3 sequence (DNA): TGCGCCAGCAGTGAGTCGATAGAGGGGGCGCAGTTCTTC.

The chain joins TRBV7-2 to TRBJ1-2, with D maybe TRBD1 (5 bases). The length of the CDR3 is 15 residues. Germline CDR1 reads SGHTA; CDR2 reads FQGNSA. The V gene lost 4 bases and the J gene lost 3 bases, with 15 bases spanning the gap. As DNA, the CDR3 is TGTGCCAGCAGCTCCCGGCCCGACAGAGACTATGGCTACACCTTC. It yields the protein CASSSRPDRDYGYTF.

This clone was seen only once. The V call is TRBV4-2, the J call TRBJ1-1; D is ambiguous. Germline loops: CDR1 LGHNA, CDR2 YNFKEQ. This CDR3 has 15 residues. V shed 0 bases and J shed 4 bases, with 12 bases lying between them. The CDR3, as DNA: TGTGCCAGCAGCCAAGATGCCGTGGAGAGCACTGAAGCTTTCTTT. This sequence encodes CASSQDAVESTEAFF.

CDR3 region: CASSDQGSSYEQYF. CDR3 nucleotide sequence: TGCGCCAGCAGTGACCAGGGGAGCTCCTACGAGCAGTACTTC. This chain uses TRBV10-1 with TRBJ2-7; possible D gene TRBD1, 6 bases. This CDR3 contains 14 residues. Trimming removed 3 bases from V and 0 bases from J, with 9 bases in between. Germline V gene sequence: CDR1 WNHNN, CDR2 SYGVQD (reference sequence).

CDR3 sequence: CASSQDRTMNTEAFF. Written as DNA, the CDR3 is TGTGCCAGCAGCCAAGACAGAACCATGAACACTGAAGCTTTCTTT. The V call is TRBV3-1 (or the pseudogene TRBV3-2), the J call TRBJ1-1; D remains ambiguous. This CDR3 has 15 residues. Germline loops: CDR1 LGHDT, CDR2 YNNKEL (reference sequence). Trimming removed 0 bases from V and 0 bases from J, with 8 bases in between.

The chain uses TRBV28 and TRBJ2-2, with no clear D. V lost 7 bases and J 2 bases, leaving 14 bases between the germline ends. The germline gives CDR1 MDHEN, CDR2 SYDVKM. The CDR3 consists of 15 residues. The CDR3 region is CASTLPTPNTGELFF. CDR3 DNA: TGTGCCAGCACTCTCCCCACTCCCAACACCGGGGAGCTGTTTTTT. Together with reference TRBV28 and TRBJ2-2, the CDR3 gives the full variable domain: DVKVTQSSRYLVKRTGEKVFLECVQDMDHENMFWYRQDPGLGLRLIYFSYDVKMKEKGDIPEGYSVSREKKERFSLILESASTNQTSMYLCASTLPTPNTGELFFGEGSRLTVL.

The V and J genes are TRBV15 and TRBJ1-4, with 9 bases that match TRBD1. V was clipped by 2 bases and J by 7 bases; unmatched bases: 8. Germline V lookup: CDR1 LNHNV, CDR2 YYDKDF (reference sequence). This CDR3 is built from 16 residues. CDR3 residues: CATSRPGRTGVEKLFF. The DNA for the CDR3 is TGTGCCACCAGCAGACCCGGTAGGACAGGGGTTGAAAAACTGTTTTTT.

This chain joins TRBV28 and TRBJ1-6, with TRBD1 matching 10 bases. V lost 3 bases, J lost 8 bases, and 10 bases stayed unmatched. CDR1 is MDHEN and CDR2 is SYDVKM in the germline V gene. The CDR3 runs to 17 residues. CDR3 sequence (DNA): TGTGCCAGCAGTTTCCCATTGACCGGGACAGGGGATTCACCCCTCCACTTT. Its translation: CASSFPLTGTGDSPLHF.

Comments on this clone: The sample holds other DNA sequences that translate to the same CDR3. The rearrangement uses TRBV7-2 and TRBJ1-2; a possible D gene is TRBD1 (5 bases). This CDR3 is 14 amino acids long. Germline CDR1 SGHTA, CDR2 FQGNSA. V was trimmed by 0 bases and J by 3 bases, leaving 8 bases between them. The CDR3 protein is CASSLAQGHYGYTF. CDR3 in DNA: TGTGCCAGCAGCTTAGCGCAGGGCCACTATGGCTACACCTTC.

The gene calls are TRBV5-4 and TRBJ2-1; 12 bases are shared with TRBD2. With V trimmed by 4 bases and J by 6 bases, 14 bases remained unmatched. CDR1 and CDR2 from the germline V gene are SGHNT and YYREEE (reference sequence). The CDR3 covers 18 residues. CDR3 sequence (DNA): TGTGCCAGCAGCGAAGCTAGCGGGGGGGCCGTGGGATCCAATGAGCAGTTCTTC. Residues: CASSEASGGAVGSNEQFF.

The V call is TRBV21-1, the J call TRBJ1-5; the table's D call, TRBD1, has no DNA check behind it. TRBV21-1 is listed as a pseudogene. CDR3 length: 16 residues. The DNA of the CDR3 is TGTGCCAGCAGCACCAGGATCGGCAGGGTGGATCAGCCCCAGCATTTT. Its translation: CASSTRIGRVDQPQHF.

This chain links TRBV12-5 with TRBJ1-1; 8 nucleotides align to TRBD1. The CDR3 is made up of 17 amino acids. Germline V gives CDR1 LGHNT, CDR2 FRNRAP. The ends lost 1 base at V and 4 bases at J; junction bases unmatched: 11. This CDR3 reads CASGLGLTGGVGTEAFF. DNA of the CDR3: TGTGCTAGTGGTTTGGGACTTACAGGGGGGGTGGGCACTGAAGCTTTCTTT.

J is TRBJ2-3 and V is TRBV7-6, with 11 nucleotides matching TRBD2. After removal of 5 bases from V and 1 base from J, the junction contained 5 bases not matched to a gene. CDR1 is SGHVS and CDR2 is FNYEAQ in the germline V gene. The CDR3 runs to 16 residues. CDR3 bases: TGTGCCAGCAGCCCCCAGACTAGCGGGGGCACAGATACGCAGTATTTT. Translation gives CASSPQTSGGTDTQYF.

In regard to this clone: Distinct nucleotide sequences in the sample also encode this CDR3. The chain recombines TRBV19 with TRBJ2-5, with 8 bases lining up with TRBD1. Germline CDR1 and CDR2: LNHDA and SQIVND (reference sequence). The CDR3 is 14 residues long. V lost 1 base, J lost 4 bases, and 2 bases stayed unmatched. CDR3: CASSIGTGGETQYF. The CDR3 nucleotides are TGTGCCAGTAGTATAGGAACAGGGGGAGAGACCCAGTACTTC. The full variable domain, with the rest looked up from reference TRBV19 and TRBJ2-5, is DGGITQSPKYLFRKEGQNVTLSCEQNLNHDAMYWYRQDPGQGLRLIYYSQIVNDFQKGDIAEGYSVSREKKESFPLTVTSAQKNPTAFYLCASSIGTGGETQYFGPGTRLLVL.

The chain couples TRBV18 to TRBJ2-1; TRBD1 matches at 7 bases. CDR3 size: 16 residues. Germline CDR1 and CDR2: KGHSH and LQKENI. V lost 1 base and J lost 7; bases outside the gene matches: 10. Here the CDR3 DNA reads TGTGCCAGCTCACCACAGGCCTCGACAGGGAAGAATGAGCAGTTCTTC. Translating it yields CASSPQASTGKNEQFF.

The J gene is TRBJ2-1, the V gene TRBV10-3, with a possible D match to TRBD1 (6 bases). Germline V gene data show CDR1 as ENHRY and CDR2 as SYGVKD. The CDR3 spans 15 residues. The V end lost 8 bases, the J end lost 0 bases, and 14 bases lay between the germline ends. CDR3 sequence (DNA): TGTGCCATCGGCGGACAGCTGAGCTCCTACAATGAGCAGTTCTTC. Encoded protein: CAIGGQLSSYNEQFF.

This rearrangement joins TRBV7-9 to TRBJ1-1; no reliable D call. V gave up 3 bases and J gave up 3 bases, with 23 bases separating them. The CDR3 is 18 amino acids. Per the germline V gene, CDR1 is SEHNR and CDR2 is FQNEAQ (reference sequence). CDR3 loop: CASSFSSPSGGVHTEAFF. CDR3 coding DNA: TGTGCCAGCAGCTTCTCGTCCCCTTCGGGCGGGGTGCACACTGAAGCTTTCTTT.

This chain uses TRBV6-5 with TRBJ1-2, with D possibly TRBD1 on 5 matching bases. Germline CDR1 and CDR2: MNHEY and SVGAGI. The CDR3 consists of 13 residues. V lost 7 bases and J 4 bases, leaving 13 bases between the germline ends. Here the CDR3 DNA reads TGTGCCAGCAATCGCCAGGGCGGCTATGGCTACACCTTC. Its translation: CASNRQGGYGYTF.

In regard to this clone: At one of its ends the junction is not consistent with the germline gene, which may arise from a read error. This sequence joins TRBV19 and TRBJ2-2, with 9 bases matching TRBD2. This CDR3 comprises 16 residues. Germline CDR1 LNHDA, CDR2 SQIVND (reference sequence). The chain's CDR3 is CACSMGGGALGGELFF. The CDR3 region has the DNA TGTGCCTGTAGTATGGGCGGGGGGGCCCTCGGCGGGGAGCTGTTTTTT.

The CDR3: CASSNAVYEQYF. In nucleotides, the CDR3 is TGTGCCAGCAGCAATGCGGTCTACGAGCAGTACTTC. The gene calls are TRBV6-2 or TRBV6-3 and TRBJ2-7; D unclear. Trimming left V 6 bases short and J 3 bases short, with 9 bases between. This CDR3 is 12 amino acids long. Per the germline V gene, CDR1 is MNHEY and CDR2 is SVGEGT.

This chain uses TRBV2 with TRBJ2-5, with D possibly matching TRBD1 (6 bases). This CDR3 spans 14 amino acids. V lost 6 bases to trimming and J lost 0 bases, with 11 bases between them. CDR1 and CDR2 from the germline V gene are SNHLY and FYNNEI. This chain's CDR3 is CASRLDRHQETQYF. The CDR3 bases are TGTGCCAGCAGACTAGACAGGCACCAAGAGACCCAGTACTTC.

V and J are TRBV19 and TRBJ1-5; weak D call: TRBD1 (6 bases). Germline assignment: CDR1 LNHDA and CDR2 SQIVND (reference sequence). V shed 11 bases and J shed 8 bases, with 25 bases lying between them. The CDR3 consists of 15 residues. The CDR3 sequence is CASLGARAAGEPQHF. In nucleotides, the CDR3 is TGTGCCTCCCTCGGGGCCCGAGCCGCAGGGGAGCCCCAGCATTTT.